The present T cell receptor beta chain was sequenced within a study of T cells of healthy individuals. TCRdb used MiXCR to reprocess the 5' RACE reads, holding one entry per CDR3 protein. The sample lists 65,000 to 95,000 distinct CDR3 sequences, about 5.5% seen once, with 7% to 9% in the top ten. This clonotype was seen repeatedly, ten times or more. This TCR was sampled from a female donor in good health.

CDR3: CSVVGGGAGETQYF. In DNA form, the CDR3 reads TGCAGCGTTGTTGGGGGGGGCGCAGGGGAGACCCAGTACTTC. The J gene is TRBJ2-5, the V gene TRBV29-1; possible D gene TRBD2, 7 bases. Germline V gives CDR1 SQVTM, CDR2 ANQGSEA. V was trimmed by 4 bases and J by 5 bases, leaving 17 bases between them. The CDR3 is 14 residues long.